This T cell receptor beta chain was recovered during a study of blood T cell repertoires in COVID-19. The wider study: The cDNA or gDNA used as material had been derived from T cells, B-cell-depleted T cells, or PBMCs.

The CDR3 totals 15 residues. CDR1 and CDR2 from the germline V gene are KGHSH and LQKENI. V shed 3 bases and J 3 bases; nucleotides not matched to a gene: 3. The authors' processing: The assay estimated nucleated cells by amplifying reference gene primers. Libraries were prepared by immunoSEQ multiplex PCR; TCRdb keeps only in-frame clonotypes and omits some of them. That table furnishes V, J and clone size, whereas the DNA furnished D and trimming. The data hold about 59,000 clones, with approximately 82% observed a single time. The receptor comes from a man older than 75 with acute or convalescent COVID-19. The specimen sequenced was peripheral blood. The V call is TRBV18, the J call TRBJ1-1, with TRBD1 matching over 11 bases. CDR3 in DNA: TGTGCCAGCTCACCCGGGACAGGGGGGTACACTGAAGCTTTCTTT. As protein: CASSPGTGGYTEAFF.